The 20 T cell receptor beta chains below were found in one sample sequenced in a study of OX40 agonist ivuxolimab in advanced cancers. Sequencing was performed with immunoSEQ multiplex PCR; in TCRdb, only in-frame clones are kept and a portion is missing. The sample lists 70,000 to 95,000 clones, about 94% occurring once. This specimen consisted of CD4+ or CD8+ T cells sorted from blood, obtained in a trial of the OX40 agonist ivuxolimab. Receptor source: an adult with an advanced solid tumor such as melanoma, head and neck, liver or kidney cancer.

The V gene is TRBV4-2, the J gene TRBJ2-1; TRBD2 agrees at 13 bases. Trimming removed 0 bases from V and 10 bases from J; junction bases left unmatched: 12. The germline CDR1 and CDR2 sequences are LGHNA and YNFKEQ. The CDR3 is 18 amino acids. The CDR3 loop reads CASSQDPFGLAGDLEQFF. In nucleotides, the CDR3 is TGTGCCAGCAGCCAAGATCCTTTCGGACTAGCGGGAGACCTGGAGCAGTTCTTC.

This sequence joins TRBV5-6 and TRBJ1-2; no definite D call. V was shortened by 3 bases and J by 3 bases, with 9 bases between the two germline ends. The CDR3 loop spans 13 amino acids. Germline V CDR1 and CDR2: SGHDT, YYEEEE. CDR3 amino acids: CASSSRVDYGYTF. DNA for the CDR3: TGTGCCAGCAGCTCCCGGGTTGACTATGGCTACACCTTC.

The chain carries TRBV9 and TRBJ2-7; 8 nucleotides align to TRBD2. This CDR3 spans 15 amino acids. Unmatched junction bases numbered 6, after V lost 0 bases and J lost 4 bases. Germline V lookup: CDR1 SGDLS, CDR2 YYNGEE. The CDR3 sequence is CASSVATSVGYEQYF. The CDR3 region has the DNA TGTGCCAGCAGCGTAGCGACTAGCGTGGGGTACGAGCAGTACTTC. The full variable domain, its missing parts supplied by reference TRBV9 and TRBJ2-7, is DSGVTQTPKHLITATGQRVTLRCSPRSGDLSVYWYQQSLDQGLQFLIQYYNGEERAKGNILERFSAQQFPDLHSELNLSSLELGDSALYFCASSVATSVGYEQYFGPGTRLTVT.

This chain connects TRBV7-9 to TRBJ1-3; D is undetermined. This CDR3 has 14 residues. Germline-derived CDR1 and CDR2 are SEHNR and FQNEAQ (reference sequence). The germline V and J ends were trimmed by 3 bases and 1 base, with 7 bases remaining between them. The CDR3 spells CASSFERSGNTIYF. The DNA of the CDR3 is TGTGCCAGCAGCTTTGAAAGGTCTGGAAACACCATATATTTT.

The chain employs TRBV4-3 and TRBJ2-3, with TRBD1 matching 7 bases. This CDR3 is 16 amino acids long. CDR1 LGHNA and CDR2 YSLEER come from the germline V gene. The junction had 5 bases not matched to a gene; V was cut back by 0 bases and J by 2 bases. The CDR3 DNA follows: TGCGCCAGCAGCCAAGATTGGGGACAGCACACAGATACGCAGTATTTT. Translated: CASSQDWGQHTDTQYF.

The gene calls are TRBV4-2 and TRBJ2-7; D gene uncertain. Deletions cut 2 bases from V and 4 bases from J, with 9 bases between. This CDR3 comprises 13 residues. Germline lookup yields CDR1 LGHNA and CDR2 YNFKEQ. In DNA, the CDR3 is TGTGCCAGCAGCCAAACTAAGGTTTACGAGCAGTACTTC. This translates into CASSQTKVYEQYF.

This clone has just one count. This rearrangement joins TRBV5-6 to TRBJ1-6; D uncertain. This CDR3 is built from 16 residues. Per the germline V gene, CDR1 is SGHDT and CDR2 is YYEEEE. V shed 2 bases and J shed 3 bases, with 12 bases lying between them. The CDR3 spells CASSFGSSIYNSPLHF. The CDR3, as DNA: TGTGCCAGCAGCTTCGGCAGCTCCATCTATAATTCACCCCTCCACTTT.

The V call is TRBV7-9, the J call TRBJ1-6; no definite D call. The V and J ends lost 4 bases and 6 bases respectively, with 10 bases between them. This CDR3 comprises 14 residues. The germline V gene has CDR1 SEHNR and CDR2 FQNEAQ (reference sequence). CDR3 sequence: CASSSPGRNSPLHF. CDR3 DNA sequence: TGTGCCAGCAGCTCCCCCGGTCGTAATTCACCCCTCCACTTT.

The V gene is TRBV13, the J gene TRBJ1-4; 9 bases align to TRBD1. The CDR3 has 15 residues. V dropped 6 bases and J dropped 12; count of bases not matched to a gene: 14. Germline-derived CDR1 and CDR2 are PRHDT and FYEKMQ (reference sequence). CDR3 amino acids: CASSRGQGLEEELFF. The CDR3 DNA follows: TGTGCCAGCAGTCGGGGACAGGGCTTGGAAGAGGAACTGTTTTTT.

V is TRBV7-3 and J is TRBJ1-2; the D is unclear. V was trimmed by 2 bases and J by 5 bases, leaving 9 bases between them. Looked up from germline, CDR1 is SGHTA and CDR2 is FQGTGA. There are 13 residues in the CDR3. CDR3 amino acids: CASSLGSGYGYTF. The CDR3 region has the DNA TGTGCCAGCAGCTTAGGGTCGGGGTATGGCTACACCTTC.

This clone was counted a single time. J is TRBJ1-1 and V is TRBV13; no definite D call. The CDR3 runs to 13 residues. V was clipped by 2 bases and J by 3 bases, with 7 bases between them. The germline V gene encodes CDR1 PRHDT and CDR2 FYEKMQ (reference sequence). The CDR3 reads CASSLLGDTEAFF. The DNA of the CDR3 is TGTGCCAGCAGCTTACTGGGAGACACTGAAGCTTTCTTT.

The CDR3 is CASSLRRRSYNEQFF. CDR3 DNA: TGTGCCAGCAGCTTGAGAAGACGCTCCTACAATGAGCAGTTCTTC. The J gene is TRBJ2-1, the V gene TRBV5-6; no firm D call. Trimming left V 1 base short and J 0 bases short, with 8 bases between. CDR1 SGHDT and CDR2 YYEEEE come from the germline V gene. The CDR3 is 15 residues long.

The CDR3 region has the DNA TGCGCCAGCAGCTGGACAGGAGCTAACTATGGCTACACCTTC. Its protein is CASSWTGANYGYTF. J is TRBJ1-2 and V is TRBV5-1; TRBD1 agrees at 7 bases. This CDR3 region has 14 residues. Germline trimming cut 3 bases from V and 0 bases from J; bases unmatched to any gene: 2. Germline CDR1 reads SGHRS; CDR2 reads YFSETQ.

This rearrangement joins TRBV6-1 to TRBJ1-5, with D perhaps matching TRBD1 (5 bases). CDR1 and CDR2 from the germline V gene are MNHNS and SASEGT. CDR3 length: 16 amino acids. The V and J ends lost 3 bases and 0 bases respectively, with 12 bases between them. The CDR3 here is CASSDTGHFSNQPQHF. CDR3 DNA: TGTGCCAGCAGTGATACCGGACATTTTAGCAATCAGCCCCAGCATTTT.

As DNA, the CDR3 is TGTGCCAGCAGTGACCTCAAGGGTTCCCATGAAAAACTGTTTTTT. Protein sequence: CASSDLKGSHEKLFF. The V and J genes are TRBV2 and TRBJ1-4; D unclear. Germline values: CDR1 SNHLY, CDR2 FYNNEI. The CDR3 length is 15 residues. Between the trimmed V and J ends, which lost 3 bases and 6 bases, there was a span of 14 bases.

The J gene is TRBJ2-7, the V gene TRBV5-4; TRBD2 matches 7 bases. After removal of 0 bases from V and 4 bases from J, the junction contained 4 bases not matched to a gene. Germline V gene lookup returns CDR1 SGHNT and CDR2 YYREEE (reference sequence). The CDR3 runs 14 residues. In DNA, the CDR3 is TGTGCCAGCAGCTTGGCTAGCGGTCGATACGAGCAGTACTTC. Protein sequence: CASSLASGRYEQYF. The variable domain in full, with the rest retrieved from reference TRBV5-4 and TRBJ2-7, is ETGVTQSPTHLIKTRGQQVTLRCSSQSGHNTVSWYQQALGQGPQFIFQYYREEENGRGNFPPRFSGLQFPNYSSELNVNALELDDSALYLCASSLASGRYEQYFGPGTRLTVT.

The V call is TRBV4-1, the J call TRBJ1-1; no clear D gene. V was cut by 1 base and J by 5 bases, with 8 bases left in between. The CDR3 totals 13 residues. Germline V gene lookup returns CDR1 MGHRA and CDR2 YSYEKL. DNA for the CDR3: TGCGCCAGCAGCCAAGCAGTGGAGACTGAAGCTTTCTTT. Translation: CASSQAVETEAFF.

CDR3 loop: CASSYVGADYEQYF. The CDR3 bases are TGTGCCAGCAGTTACGTGGGCGCCGACTACGAGCAGTACTTC. The chain carries TRBV6-5 and TRBJ2-7; D is undetermined. CDR1 is MNHEY, CDR2 SVGAGI, per germline. This CDR3 spans 14 amino acids. V shed 2 bases and J shed 3 bases, with 11 bases lying between them.

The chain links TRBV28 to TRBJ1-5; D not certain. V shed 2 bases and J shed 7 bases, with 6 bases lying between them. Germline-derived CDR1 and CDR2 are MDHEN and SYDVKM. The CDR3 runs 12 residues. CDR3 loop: CASSLQRQPQHF. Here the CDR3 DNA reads TGTGCCAGCAGTTTACAACGACAGCCCCAGCATTTT.

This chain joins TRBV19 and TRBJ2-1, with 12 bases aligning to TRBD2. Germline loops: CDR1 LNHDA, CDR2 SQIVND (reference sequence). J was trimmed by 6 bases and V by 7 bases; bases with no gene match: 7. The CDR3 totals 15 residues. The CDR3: CASTILAGGLNEQFF. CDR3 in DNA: TGTGCCAGTACCATACTAGCGGGAGGTCTCAATGAGCAGTTCTTC.